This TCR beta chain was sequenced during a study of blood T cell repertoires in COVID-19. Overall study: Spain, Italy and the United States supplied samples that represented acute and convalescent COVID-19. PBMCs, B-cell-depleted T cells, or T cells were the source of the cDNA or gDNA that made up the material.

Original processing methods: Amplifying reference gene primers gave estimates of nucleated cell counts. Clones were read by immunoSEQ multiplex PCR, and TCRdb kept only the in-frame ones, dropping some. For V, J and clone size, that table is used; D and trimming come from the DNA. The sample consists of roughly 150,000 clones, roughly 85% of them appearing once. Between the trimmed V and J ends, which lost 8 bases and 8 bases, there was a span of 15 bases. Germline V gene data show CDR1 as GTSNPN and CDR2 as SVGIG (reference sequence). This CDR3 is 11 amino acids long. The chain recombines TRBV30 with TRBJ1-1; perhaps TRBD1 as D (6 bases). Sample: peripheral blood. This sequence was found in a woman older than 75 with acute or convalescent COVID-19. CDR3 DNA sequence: TGTGCCAGTCGACAGGATACCGAAGCTTTCTTT. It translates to CASRQDTEAFF. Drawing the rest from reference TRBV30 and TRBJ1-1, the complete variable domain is SQTIHQWPATLVQPVGSPLSLECTVEGTSNPNLYWYRQAAGRGLQLLFYSVGIGQISSEVPQNLSASRPQDRQFILSSKKLLLSDSGFYLCASRQDTEAFFGQGTRLTVV.